This note documents a single T cell receptor (beta chain) sequence. The ends were cut back, 7 bases at V and 2 bases at J, with 15 bases in the middle. The V gene's germline CDR1 is MGHDK and CDR2 SYGVNS. This CDR3 has 15 residues. This entry comes from a study of CD8 T cells in Susac syndrome. Reverse transcription of roughly 0.5 to 1 ug RNA was carried out with random hexamers. Across 54 Vbeta and 13 Jbeta, immunoSEQ multiplex PCR amplified TCR beta CDR3. TCRdb re-called the immunoSEQ multiplex PCR reads with MiXCR, one entry per CDR3 protein. The data contain around 270,000 distinct CDR3 sequences, roughly 85% of them singletons.

The source of this sequence is a human donor with multiple sclerosis. The chain uses TRBV25-1 and TRBJ1-3, with D perhaps matching TRBD1 (6 bases). Sequences were obtained from CD8+ T cells from PBMCs. The CDR3 DNA sequence: TGTGCCAGCACCCCAGGCGGGGGCCCTGGAAACACCATATATTTT. This gives the protein CASTPGGGPGNTIYF. Variable domain in full (rest from reference TRBV25-1 and TRBJ1-3): EADIYQTPRYLVIGTGKKITLECSQTMGHDKMYWYQQDPGMELHLIHYSYGVNSTEKGDLSSESTVSRIRTEHFPLTLESARPSHTSQYLCASTPGGGPGNTIYFGEGSWLTVV.